Each of the 20 T cell receptor beta chains below was sequenced from the same sample in a study of control samples from healthy donors and cancer patients. The protocol was immunoSEQ multiplex PCR, while the TCRdb copy is restricted to in-frame clones and leaves out a portion. Counted here are roughly 100,000 clones, about four fifths occurring once; the ten biggest clones make up approximately 13%. Sequenced: blood. The receptors were sampled from a woman between 50 and 59 years old in good health.

The CDR3 reads CASSVESGAVNSPLHF. In nucleotides, the CDR3 is TGTGCCAGCAGCGTAGAATCAGGGGCGGTTAATTCACCCCTCCACTTT. This chain connects TRBV9 to TRBJ1-6, with a possible D match to TRBD1 (6 bases). The CDR3 length is 16 residues. V was cut by 0 bases and J by 6 bases, with 13 bases left in between. Germline CDR1 SGDLS, CDR2 YYNGEE.

This clone was detected a few times. The chain uses TRBV7-9 and TRBJ1-1; 7 bases agree with TRBD1. V gave up 2 bases and J gave up 0 bases; unmatched junction bases: 6. Germline lookup yields CDR1 SEHNR and CDR2 FQNEAQ (reference sequence). The CDR3 runs 16 residues. Here the CDR3 reads CASSLWPGTVNTEAFF. The CDR3 region has the DNA TGTGCCAGCAGCTTATGGCCGGGGACAGTGAACACTGAAGCTTTCTTT.

The gene calls are TRBV14 and TRBJ1-1; D is uncertain. The CDR3 is 13 residues long. Germline V CDR1 and CDR2: SGHDN, FVKESK. V was shortened by 5 bases and J by 0 bases, with 7 bases between the two germline ends. The CDR3 DNA reads TGTGCCAGCAGCTTTTCATTGAACACTGAAGCTTTCTTT. This translates into CASSFSLNTEAFF.

The chain uses TRBV11-3 and TRBJ1-3, with D unresolved. The germline V gene encodes CDR1 SGHNT and CDR2 YENEEA. V lost 4 bases to trimming and J lost 0 bases, with 7 bases between them. The CDR3 runs to 14 residues. The CDR3 sequence is CASSSTRSGNTIYF. The CDR3 DNA reads TGTGCCAGCAGCTCAACTCGCTCTGGAAACACCATATATTTT.

The chain recombines TRBV7-2 with TRBJ1-4; TRBD1 might be the D (5 bases). V lost 4 bases, J lost 8 bases, and 20 bases lay in between. The CDR3 totals 16 residues. Germline values: CDR1 SGHTA, CDR2 FQGNSA. The CDR3 DNA reads as TGTGCCAGCAGCTCCAATAAGGCTGGGGGAAGAGAAAAACTGTTTTTT. Residues: CASSSNKAGGREKLFF.

The J gene is TRBJ1-5, the V gene TRBV15; D gene ambiguous. Germline CDR1 and CDR2: LNHNV and YYDKDF (reference sequence). The length of the CDR3 is 14 residues. V lost 5 bases, J lost 7 bases, and 15 bases lay in between. The CDR3 nucleotides read TGTGCCACCAGCCCGACCCCATATTTCCAGCCCCAGCATTTT. It translates to CATSPTPYFQPQHF.

This chain connects TRBV14 to TRBJ2-1; D possibly corresponds to TRBD1 (6 bases). Germline V gives CDR1 SGHDN, CDR2 FVKESK. This CDR3 has 14 residues. With 6 bases removed from V and 6 bases from J, the gap between germline ends came to 15 bases. CDR3 in DNA: TGTGCCAGCAGACCCTCACAGGGTTTCAATGAGCAGTTCTTC. The encoded protein is CASRPSQGFNEQFF.

V gene TRBV4-3 combines with J gene TRBJ2-1, with 8 nucleotides matching TRBD2. Germline values: CDR1 LGHNA, CDR2 YSLEER. V shed 0 bases and J 7 bases; nucleotides not matched to a gene: 8. The CDR3 runs to 16 residues. The CDR3 DNA is TGCGCCAGCAGCCAAGATGTAAGCGGGAGAAGGAATGAGCAGTTCTTC. The encoded protein is CASSQDVSGRRNEQFF.

This chain links TRBV19 with TRBJ1-3; D gene unclear. The CDR3 spans 16 residues. Trimming removed 7 bases at V and 0 bases at J, with 16 bases between. Germline V CDR1 and CDR2: LNHDA, SQIVND (reference sequence). DNA of the CDR3: TGTGCCAGTAAAAATCGCTGGGCAGACTCTGGAAACACCATATATTTT. It specifies CASKNRWADSGNTIYF.

The J gene is TRBJ1-3, the V gene TRBV6-5, with D possibly matching TRBD1 (5 bases). CDR3 size: 14 residues. With 5 bases removed from V and 2 bases from J, the gap between germline ends came to 10 bases. Germline V gene lookup returns CDR1 MNHEY and CDR2 SVGAGI. CDR3 protein: CASSLGETGNTIYF. CDR3 coding DNA: TGTGCCAGCAGTCTAGGGGAGACTGGAAACACCATATATTTT.

This chain uses TRBV5-4 with TRBJ1-6, with D unresolved. Trimming pared 4 bases from V and 3 bases from J, leaving 11 bases between. The CDR3 covers 15 residues. CDR1 is SGHNT, CDR2 YYREEE, per germline (reference sequence). As DNA, the CDR3 is TGTGCCAGCAGCCCCGGGGAGTACTATAATTCACCCCTCCACTTT. Translated: CASSPGEYYNSPLHF. Looking up the rest from reference TRBV5-4 and TRBJ1-6 gives the full variable domain: ETGVTQSPTHLIKTRGQQVTLRCSSQSGHNTVSWYQQALGQGPQFIFQYYREEENGRGNFPPRFSGLQFPNYSSELNVNALELDDSALYLCASSPGEYYNSPLHFGNGTRLTVT.

This CDR3 is CASSQSEGAFTEAFF. The DNA for the CDR3 is TGCGCCAGCAGTCAATCGGAGGGGGCTTTTACTGAAGCTTTCTTT. V usage is TRBV23-1 and J usage is TRBJ1-1; 7 nucleotides line up with TRBD1. TRBV23-1 is designated an ORF whose function remains uncertain. The CDR3 loop spans 15 amino acids. The J segment lost 5 bases and the V segment lost 0 bases, leaving 6 bases of the junction unmatched.

V is TRBV11-2 and J is TRBJ1-3; no firm D call. Trimming cost V 3 bases and J 0 bases, with 0 bases left between them. The CDR3 length is 12 residues. Germline CDR1 reads SGHAT; CDR2 reads FQNNGV. CDR3 in amino acids: CASSFSGNTIYF. The CDR3 DNA sequence: TGTGCCAGCAGCTTCTCTGGAAACACCATATATTTT. Filled out from reference TRBV11-2 and TRBJ1-3, the complete variable domain reads EAGVAQSPRYKIIEKRQSVAFWCNPISGHATLYWYQQILGQGPKLLIQFQNNGVVDDSQLPKDRFSAERLKGVDSTLKIQPAKLEDSAVYLCASSFSGNTIYFGEGSWLTVV.

The chain carries TRBV6-5 and TRBJ2-1; weak D call: TRBD2 (6 bases). The germline gives CDR1 MNHEY, CDR2 SVGAGI. The V gene lost 8 bases and the J gene lost 7 bases, with 9 bases spanning the gap. This CDR3 has 11 amino acids. The CDR3 loop reads CASGRTNEQFF. The CDR3 DNA sequence: TGTGCCAGCGGGAGGACGAATGAGCAGTTCTTC.

J is TRBJ1-1 and V is TRBV29-1; 9 bases match TRBD1. Trimming took 6 bases from V and 7 from J; bases not matched to a gene: 12. CDR3 size: 14 residues. The germline CDR1 and CDR2 sequences are SQVTM and ANQGSEA. CDR3 sequence: CSVEITGGAGEAFF. The CDR3 DNA reads as TGCAGCGTGGAGATAACAGGGGGCGCAGGTGAAGCTTTCTTT.

The rearrangement joins TRBV11-1 to TRBJ1-3; the D is unclear. The CDR3 extends over 14 amino acids. Per the germline V gene, CDR1 is SGHAT and CDR2 is FQDESV (reference sequence). Trimming cost V 4 bases and J 1 base, with 8 bases left between them. DNA of the CDR3: TGTGCCAGCAGCTCCGGACTATCTGGAAACACCATATATTTT. The encoded protein is CASSSGLSGNTIYF.

The rearrangement links TRBV7-9 to TRBJ2-7, with 7 bases lining up with TRBD2. CDR1 and CDR2 from the germline V gene are SEHNR and FQNEAQ (reference sequence). The CDR3 runs 15 residues. Losses at the gene ends were 5 bases for V and 4 bases for J; bases not matched to a gene: 11. The DNA of the CDR3 is TGTGCCAGCAGCCCGAGCGGGGTAGGAGGGTACGAGCAGTACTTC. Its protein is CASSPSGVGGYEQYF.

The chain uses TRBV18 and TRBJ1-2; D is uncertain. The CDR3 spans 14 residues. Deletions cut 2 bases from V and 8 bases from J, with 15 bases between. Germline V lookup: CDR1 KGHSH, CDR2 LQKENI. The CDR3 spells CASSPRVISAGYTF. The CDR3 bases are TGTGCCAGCTCACCAAGAGTAATTTCGGCGGGCTACACCTTC.

The chain joins TRBV2 to TRBJ1-1; D gene unclear. Germline assignment: CDR1 SNHLY and CDR2 FYNNEI. V lost 7 bases and J lost 0, with 9 bases in between. The CDR3 totals 13 residues. The DNA for the CDR3 is TGTGCCAGCAAGGTCCACATGAACACTGAAGCTTTCTTT. Residues: CASKVHMNTEAFF.

The chain is built from TRBV19 and TRBJ1-1, with D tentatively TRBD1 (5 bases). V lost 5 bases and J lost 5, with 12 bases in between. This CDR3 is built from 13 residues. Germline-derived CDR1 and CDR2 are LNHDA and SQIVND (reference sequence). The CDR3 protein is CASSLSGRTEAFF. CDR3 coding DNA: TGTGCCAGTAGTCTTTCAGGGAGGACTGAAGCTTTCTTT.